The present entry profiles one TCR beta chain with its context. Its antigen remains unknown. Sequenced by immunoSEQ multiplex PCR; TCRdb stores in-frame clones only, minus some. The profile shows about 75,000 clones, 80% to 90% of them singletons. CDR3 length: 15 amino acids. Germline CDR1 is SGHNT and CDR2 is YYREEE (reference sequence). The V segment lost 5 bases and the J segment 1 base; nucleotides outside the gene matches: 8. The data belong to a study of T cell responses to AZD1222 COVID-19 vaccine. Points from the study as a whole: Nearly half of unique spike-specific TCRs reportedly avoided B.1.351 and B.1.1.7 mutated regions. Vaccination with two AZD1222 doses was followed by a rise in Spike-specific TCR breadth and depth.

The TCR comes from an adult who received the AZD1222 COVID-19 vaccine. This chain joins TRBV5-4 and TRBJ2-5, with TRBD2 identical over 7 bases. Sample: peripheral blood, taken 28 days after the second AZD1222 dose. CDR3 loop: CASRRISGAQETQYF. CDR3 in DNA: TGTGCCAGCAGGCGCATCAGCGGGGCCCAAGAGACCCAGTACTTC.